This section outlines one TCR beta chain sequence together with its context. V was trimmed by 2 bases and J by 2 bases, leaving 8 bases between them. This CDR3 is 13 amino acids long. From germline, CDR1 is SGDLS and CDR2 YYNGEE. The record originates from a study of long-term antiretroviral therapy in people with HIV. Study background: Of all samples, the earliest predate the 2015 immediate-ART recommendation by about a decade.

The libraries were made with immunoSEQ v3.0 at survey level. Generated by immunoSEQ multiplex PCR, the TCRdb table keeps only in-frame clones and is missing some. The sample has fewer than 25,000 clones; approximately 88% are singletons. Sequenced here: unsorted PBMCs, sampled roughly 5.7 years after starting antiretroviral therapy. This rearrangement joins TRBV9 to TRBJ2-7; no clear D. The TCR sequence derives from a man aged 30 to 45 with HIV. In DNA form, the CDR3 reads TGTGCCAGCAGCGTGAGTGGTACCTACGAGCAGTACTTC. This sequence encodes CASSVSGTYEQYF. The full variable domain, completed using reference TRBV9 and TRBJ2-7, is DSGVTQTPKHLITATGQRVTLRCSPRSGDLSVYWYQQSLDQGLQFLIQYYNGEERAKGNILERFSAQQFPDLHSELNLSSLELGDSALYFCASSVSGTYEQYFGPGTRLTVT.